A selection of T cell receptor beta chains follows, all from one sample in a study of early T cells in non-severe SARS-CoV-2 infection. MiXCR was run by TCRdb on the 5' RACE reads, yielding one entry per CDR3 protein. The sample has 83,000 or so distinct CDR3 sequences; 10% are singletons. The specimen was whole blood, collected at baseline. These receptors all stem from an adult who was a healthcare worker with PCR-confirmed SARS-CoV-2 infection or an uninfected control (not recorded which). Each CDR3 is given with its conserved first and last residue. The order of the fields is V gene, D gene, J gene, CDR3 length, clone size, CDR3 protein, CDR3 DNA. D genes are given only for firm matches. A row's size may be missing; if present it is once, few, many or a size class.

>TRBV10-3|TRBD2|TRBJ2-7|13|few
CAITPSGRGEQYF
TGTGCCATCACACCTAGCGGGAGAGGAGAGCAGTACTTC
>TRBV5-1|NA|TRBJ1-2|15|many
CASSPSGTYNDGYTF
TGCGCCAGCAGCCCCTCCGGGACCTATAACGATGGCTACACCTTC
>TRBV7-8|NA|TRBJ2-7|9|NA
CASGNEQYF
TGTGCCAGCGGTAACGAGCAGTACTTC
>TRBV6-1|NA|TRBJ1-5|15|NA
CASIRDGPPNQPQHF
TGTGCCAGCATCCGGGACGGACCTCCTAATCAGCCCCAGCATTTT
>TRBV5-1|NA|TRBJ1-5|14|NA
CASSPDSLNQPQQF
TGCGCCAGCAGCCCGGACAGCCTCAATCAGCCCCAGCAATTT
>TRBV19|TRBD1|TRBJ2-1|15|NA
CASRADRGSYNEQFF
TGTGCCAGTAGGGCCGACAGGGGCTCCTACAATGAGCAGTTCTTC
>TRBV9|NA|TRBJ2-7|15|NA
CASSRTGDPRHEQYF
TGTGCCAGCAGCCGCACGGGAGACCCACGCCACGAGCAGTACTTC
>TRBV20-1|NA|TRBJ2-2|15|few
CSASRVGTSTGELFF
TGCAGTGCCTCCCGCGTGGGGACAAGTACCGGGGAGCTGTTTTTT
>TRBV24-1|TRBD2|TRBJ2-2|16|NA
CATSGGLAGNTGELFF
TGTGCCACCAGTGGGGGACTAGCGGGGAACACCGGGGAGCTGTTTTTT
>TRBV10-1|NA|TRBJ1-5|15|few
CASRGTQRSNQPQHF
TGCGCCAGCAGGGGGACACAACGTAGCAATCAGCCCCAGCATTTT
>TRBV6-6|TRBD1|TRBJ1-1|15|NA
CASTYAPDRGIEAFF
TGTGCCAGCACCTATGCACCGGACAGGGGGATTGAAGCTTTCTTT
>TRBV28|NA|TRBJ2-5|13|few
CASSPSHPAPQYF
TGTGCCAGCAGCCCTAGTCATCCGGCGCCCCAGTACTTC
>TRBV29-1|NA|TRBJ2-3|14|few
CSVEGGHGSDTQYF
TGCAGCGTTGAGGGGGGACACGGCTCTGATACGCAGTATTTT
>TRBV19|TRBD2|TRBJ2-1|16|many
CASSIQAGVSYNEQFF
TGTGCCAGTAGTATACAGGCGGGAGTCTCCTACAATGAGCAGTTCTTC
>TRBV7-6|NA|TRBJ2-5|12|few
CASVGSEETQYF
TGTGCCAGCGTCGGGAGCGAAGAGACCCAGTACTTC
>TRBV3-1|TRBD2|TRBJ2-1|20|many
CASSQAPTASGSLKVHEQFF
TGTGCCAGCAGCCAAGCGCCTACGGCTAGCGGGAGCCTTAAGGTCCATGAGCAGTTCTTC
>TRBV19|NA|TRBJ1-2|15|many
CASRPQEPLGYGYTF
TGTGCCAGTAGGCCTCAGGAGCCTCTGGGGTATGGCTACACCTTC
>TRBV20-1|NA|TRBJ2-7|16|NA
CSARDATGRGVYEQYF
TGCAGTGCTAGAGATGCGACAGGGAGGGGAGTCTACGAGCAGTACTTC
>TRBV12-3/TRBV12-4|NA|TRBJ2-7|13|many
CASSLGLLYEQYF
TGTGCCAGCAGTTTAGGACTTCTTTACGAGCAGTACTTC
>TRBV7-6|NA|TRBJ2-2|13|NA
CASRPNSGGELFF
TGTGCCAGCAGACCCAACAGCGGCGGGGAGCTGTTTTTT